This entry lists 29 T cell receptor beta chains sequenced from one sample in a study of T-cell reconstitution after alpha-beta-depleted transplantation in children. This sample's TCRbeta library carried unique molecular identifier barcodes. TCRdb recomputed calls from the PCR reads with MiXCR, one row per CDR3 protein. The sample includes about 360,000 distinct CDR3 sequences, about an eighth seen only once; the top ten take around 4%. The source material was PBMCs, sampled from the stem cell graft. These receptors all stem from a human donor who donated a stem cell graft to a child with Fanconi anemia.

The chain couples TRBV10-3 to TRBJ1-3, with 7 bases fitting TRBD1. Germline lookup yields CDR1 ENHRY and CDR2 SYGVKD. Trimming removed 2 bases from V and 1 base from J; junction bases left unmatched: 8. There are 17 residues in the CDR3. The CDR3 sequence is CAISETVGTASGNTIYF. The CDR3, as DNA: TGTGCCATCAGTGAGACCGTTGGGACAGCTTCTGGAAACACCATATATTTT.

This sequence joins TRBV6-2 or TRBV6-3 and TRBJ2-7, with 9 bases that match TRBD1. J lost 5 bases, V lost 6 bases, and 14 bases had no gene match. This CDR3 contains 16 residues. Germline V gene sequence: CDR1 MNHEY, CDR2 SVGEGT. The CDR3 loop reads CASRTNSGTGNNEQYF. In DNA form, the CDR3 reads TGTGCCAGCAGGACTAACTCCGGGACAGGGAACAACGAGCAGTACTTC.

The rearrangement links TRBV5-6 to TRBJ2-1; D call uncertain. The CDR3 length is 15 residues. Germline loops: CDR1 SGHDT, CDR2 YYEEEE. Trimming left V 0 bases short and J 1 base short, with 8 bases between. CDR3 DNA: TGTGCCAGCAGCTTGGGCCTTGAATCCTACAATGAGCAGTTCTTC. Translation gives CASSLGLESYNEQFF.

V gene TRBV13 combines with J gene TRBJ2-2; D unclear. The germline CDR1 and CDR2 sequences are PRHDT and FYEKMQ (reference sequence). Trimming took off 4 bases at V and 1 base at J, with 10 bases between the two ends. The CDR3 runs to 15 residues. The CDR3, as DNA: TGTGCCAGCAGCTCAGACTGGATGAACACCGGGGAGCTGTTTTTT. It codes for CASSSDWMNTGELFF.

V and J are TRBV5-1 and TRBJ2-2, with D possibly being TRBD1 (5 bases). This CDR3 has 15 residues. Trimming took 4 bases from V and 4 from J, leaving 14 bases between them. Germline V CDR1 and CDR2: SGHRS, YFSETQ. The CDR3 DNA is TGCGCCAGCAGCGTCCCGACAGTGCCCACCGGGGAGCTGTTTTTT. It encodes CASSVPTVPTGELFF.

V and J are TRBV5-1 and TRBJ1-6; 7 bases agree with TRBD1. This CDR3 region has 15 residues. V was clipped by 0 bases and J by 5 bases; unmatched bases: 2. In germline, CDR1 is SGHRS, CDR2 YFSETQ. The CDR3 loop reads CASSLDDRDNSPLHF. The CDR3 DNA follows: TGCGCCAGCAGCTTGGACGACAGGGATAATTCACCCCTCCACTTT.

This clonotype was picked up many times. This chain connects TRBV9 to TRBJ1-2, with D perhaps matching TRBD1 (6 bases). Germline loops: CDR1 SGDLS, CDR2 YYNGEE. Trimming took off 0 bases at V and 6 bases at J, with 12 bases between the two ends. This CDR3 has 14 amino acids. CDR3 in DNA: TGTGCCAGCAGCGTAGACCTGGGGGCGGATGGCTACACCTTC. The encoded protein is CASSVDLGADGYTF.

In the case of this clonotype: A much more abundant neighbour one base away suggests this may be a read error. The conserved closing phenylalanine or tryptophan is absent in this CDR3, likely reflecting a read error. J is TRBJ1-4 and V is TRBV12-3 or TRBV12-4; no reliable D call. V shed 6 bases and J shed 0 bases, with 8 bases lying between them. The CDR3 totals 14 residues. The CDR3 region has the DNA TGTGCCAGCAGCCCGGTGTCAACTAATGAAAAACTGTTTTAT. Encoded protein: CASSPVSTNEKLFY.

This clonotype was seen at least ten times. The rearrangement links TRBV2 to TRBJ2-1; TRBD2 might be the D (6 bases). Germline V gene data show CDR1 as SNHLY and CDR2 as FYNNEI. Deletions cut 6 bases from V and 10 bases from J, with 19 bases between. This CDR3 comprises 14 residues. The CDR3 reads CASSQTGAPGEQFF. In nucleotides, the CDR3 is TGTGCCAGCAGCCAAACGGGAGCCCCAGGAGAGCAGTTCTTC.

The chain employs TRBV2 and TRBJ1-3; D not certain. The CDR3 has 13 amino acids. From germline, CDR1 is SNHLY and CDR2 FYNNEI. The V gene lost 5 bases and the J gene lost 6 bases, with 11 bases spanning the gap. The CDR3 DNA follows: TGTGCCAGCAGTACCGAGCGCCAAAACACCATATATTTT. It is translated as CASSTERQNTIYF.

The chain has TRBV12-3 or TRBV12-4 and TRBJ2-2, with a tentative D call TRBD2 (6 bases). Trimming left V 1 base short and J 4 bases short, with 10 bases between. CDR3 length: 15 amino acids. The CDR3 loop reads CASSLDGGVTGELFF. CDR3 in DNA: TGTGCCAGCAGTTTAGATGGAGGGGTCACCGGGGAGCTGTTTTTT.

This clonotype was counted at least ten times. The V call is TRBV4-3, the J call TRBJ2-6, with no clear D. V dropped 0 bases and J dropped 0 bases, with 6 bases sitting between them. CDR3 length equals 16 residues. Germline CDR1 reads LGHNA; CDR2 reads YSLEER. CDR3 bases: TGCGCCAGCAGCCAAGATATGACCTCTGGGGCCAACGTCCTGACTTTC. It is translated as CASSQDMTSGANVLTF.

Ten or more counts support this clonotype. J is TRBJ2-3 and V is TRBV9, with D perhaps matching TRBD2 (5 bases). CDR3 length equals 13 residues. Germline V CDR1 and CDR2: SGDLS, YYNGEE. V lost 3 bases and J lost 6, with 11 bases in between. The CDR3 bases are TGTGCCAGCAGCGCGCGGGCATTTGATACGCAGTATTTT. Its translation: CASSARAFDTQYF.

This clonotype has more than one count but fewer than ten. V and J are TRBV7-2 and TRBJ1-2, with D tentatively TRBD1 (6 bases). The CDR3 runs to 16 residues. Germline V CDR1 and CDR2: SGHTA, FQGNSA. V was cut by 5 bases and J by 5 bases, with 21 bases left in between. The DNA of the CDR3 is TGTGCCAGCAGCCTCGACGCCTCGGGGGGCCTATATGGCTACACCTTC. This encodes CASSLDASGGLYGYTF.

This clonotype came up a few times. The rearrangement uses TRBV9 and TRBJ2-1; D not resolved. Deletions cut 0 bases from V and 6 bases from J, with 10 bases between. This CDR3 is 14 amino acids long. Looked up from germline, CDR1 is SGDLS and CDR2 is YYNGEE. CDR3 bases: TGTGCCAGCAGCGTAGTTGACGGCCCCAATGAGCAGTTCTTC. Residues: CASSVVDGPNEQFF. Variable domain in full (rest from reference TRBV9 and TRBJ2-1): DSGVTQTPKHLITATGQRVTLRCSPRSGDLSVYWYQQSLDQGLQFLIQYYNGEERAKGNILERFSAQQFPDLHSELNLSSLELGDSALYFCASSVVDGPNEQFFGPGTRLTVL.

In its sample, this clonotype was seen a few times. This sequence joins TRBV6-4 and TRBJ2-7; the D gene is possibly TRBD1 (5 bases). The CDR3 runs 13 residues. Trimming removed 3 bases at V and 3 bases at J, with 9 bases between. Germline CDR1 and CDR2: MRHNA and SNTAGT. DNA for the CDR3: TGTGCCAGCAGTGAAGACAGCCGCTACGAGCAGTACGTC. Residues: CASSEDSRYEQYV.

This clonotype occurred a few times. The CDR3 DNA reads as TGCAGTGCTAGAGAAGGACAGTCTGGCTACACCTTC. Amino acid sequence: CSAREGQSGYTF. This chain joins TRBV20-1 and TRBJ1-2; possible D gene TRBD1, 6 bases. CDR3 length equals 12 residues. Trimming removed 0 bases from V and 7 bases from J, with 9 bases in between. Germline lookup yields CDR1 DFQATT and CDR2 SNEGSKA (reference sequence).

This clonotype has more than one count but fewer than ten. J is TRBJ1-1 and V is TRBV6-2 or TRBV6-3; D is perhaps TRBD1 (5 bases). The germline V gene encodes CDR1 MNHEY and CDR2 SVGEGT. The length of the CDR3 is 13 residues. Deletions cut 5 bases from V and 5 bases from J, with 12 bases between. The CDR3 is CASSQWGRTEAFF. CDR3 nucleotides: TGTGCCAGCAGTCAGTGGGGGAGGACTGAAGCTTTCTTT.

This clonotype was counted a few times. As DNA, the CDR3 is TGTGCCAGCAGTGGCGAACTCGCAGATACGCAGTATTTT. Translating gives CASSGELADTQYF. This chain joins TRBV25-1 and TRBJ2-3; no firm D call. This CDR3 spans 13 amino acids. Germline V gene data show CDR1 as MGHDK and CDR2 as SYGVNS. Trimming removed 4 bases at V and 4 bases at J, with 9 bases between.

The genes are TRBV30 and TRBJ2-1, with D tentatively TRBD2 (6 bases). Germline V gene sequence: CDR1 GTSNPN, CDR2 SVGIG (reference sequence). Trimming left V 3 bases short and J 9 bases short, with 15 bases between. The CDR3 covers 13 residues. CDR3 loop: CAWSQRRRGEQFF. CDR3 coding DNA: TGTGCCTGGAGCCAGCGTAGGCGGGGTGAGCAGTTCTTC.

This clonotype has a count of ten or more. The CDR3 protein is CSGVQGRGGEKLFF. CDR3 in DNA: TGCAGTGGTGTACAGGGCCGCGGGGGTGAAAAACTGTTTTTT. The V gene is TRBV20-1, the J gene TRBJ1-4, with a tentative D call TRBD1 (6 bases). Germline loops: CDR1 DFQATT, CDR2 SNEGSKA (reference sequence). The CDR3 loop spans 14 amino acids. The V and J ends lost 7 bases and 7 bases respectively, with 19 bases between them.

This clonotype turned up a few times. The chain couples TRBV2 to TRBJ1-2; D is undetermined. V lost 6 bases and J 2 bases, leaving 13 bases between the germline ends. The CDR3 has 14 amino acids. The germline V gene has CDR1 SNHLY and CDR2 FYNNEI. CDR3 in DNA: TGTGCCAGCAGAAGAGGTTTTAGGAACTATGGCTACACCTTC. It encodes CASRRGFRNYGYTF.

This clonotype occurred a few times. This chain joins TRBV10-3 and TRBJ2-7; D unresolved. This CDR3 region has 12 residues. Trimming removed 3 bases at V and 1 base at J, with 4 bases between. Per germline, CDR1 ENHRY and CDR2 SYGVKD. CDR3 coding DNA: TGTGCCATCAGTGACGGTTCCTACGAGCAGTACTTC. Its protein product is CAISDGSYEQYF.

V gene TRBV20-1 combines with J gene TRBJ1-2; 8 positions agree with TRBD1. Losses at the gene ends were 4 bases for V and 5 bases for J; bases not matched to a gene: 3. Germline V gene sequence: CDR1 DFQATT, CDR2 SNEGSKA (reference sequence). This CDR3 is built from 12 residues. The CDR3 DNA is TGCAGTGCTATGGGACAGGCTTATGGCTACACCTTC. This translates into CSAMGQAYGYTF.

This clonotype was seen ten or more times. The chain carries TRBV6-2 or TRBV6-3 and TRBJ1-1, with D unresolved. This CDR3 has 12 residues. The V gene's germline CDR1 is MNHEY and CDR2 SVGEGT. Trimming stripped 5 bases from V and 4 bases from J, with 8 bases between. CDR3 nucleotides: TGTGCCAGCAGTCCTCTCCCCACTGAAGCTTTCTTT. It is translated as CASSPLPTEAFF.

V is TRBV20-1 and J is TRBJ1-5, with 11 bases that match TRBD1. V trimming: 5 bases; J trimming: 6 bases; junction bases outside the gene matches: 6. Germline lookup yields CDR1 DFQATT and CDR2 SNEGSKA (reference sequence). This CDR3 is 14 amino acids long. The CDR3 here is CSASRTGGGQPQHF. The CDR3 DNA follows: TGCAGTGCTTCCCGGACAGGGGGCGGTCAGCCCCAGCATTTT.

This clonotype was observed a handful of times. The rearrangement joins TRBV2 to TRBJ1-3, with unresolved D. In germline, CDR1 is SNHLY, CDR2 FYNNEI. The V gene lost 4 bases and the J gene lost 0 bases, with 4 bases spanning the gap. The CDR3 contains 13 residues. The CDR3 coding sequence is TGTGCCAGCAGTGGGGTCTCTGGAAACACCATATATTTT. Its protein product is CASSGVSGNTIYF.

The chain is built from TRBV11-2 and TRBJ1-2; tentatively, D is TRBD1 (6 bases). CDR1 and CDR2 from the germline V gene are SGHAT and FQNNGV. Trimming cost V 8 bases and J 6 bases, with 25 bases left between them. This CDR3 has 16 residues. CDR3 coding DNA: TGTGCCAGCTCCTCAGTCGGGGGCGCGAAGGGGGATGGCTACACCTTC. This encodes CASSSVGGAKGDGYTF.

The V and J genes are TRBV15 and TRBJ1-3; D may be TRBD1 (6 bases). The CDR3 extends over 19 amino acids. CDR1 LNHNV and CDR2 YYDKDF come from the germline V gene (reference sequence). V lost 3 bases to trimming and J lost 4 bases, with 25 bases between them. CDR3 sequence reads: CATSSTHLPTGKTGNTIYF. The CDR3 nucleotides read TGTGCCACCAGCAGCACACACTTACCAACAGGGAAAACGGGAAACACCATATATTTT.